A single sample is the source of the 21 T cell receptor beta chains below, sequenced in a study of T cell changes during pregnancy in multiple sclerosis. Method: immunoSEQ multiplex PCR; TCRdb's copy keeps in-frame clones and lacks some. Of 20,000 to 25,000 clones listed, 85% are singletons. Sequencing used CD8+ T cells from peripheral blood mononuclear cells, obtained in the first trimester of pregnancy. These receptor sequences come from a female donor in good health, enrolled as a control in a pregnancy study.

A few counts support this clone. The CDR3 spells CASSTSGLSTDTQYF. CDR3 in DNA: TGTGCCAGCAGCACTAGCGGGCTAAGCACAGATACGCAGTATTTT. This chain connects TRBV5-6 to TRBJ2-3, with 9 bases aligning to TRBD2. CDR1 and CDR2 (germline): SGHDT, YYEEEE. Germline trimming cut 4 bases from V and 0 bases from J; bases unmatched to any gene: 3. This CDR3 comprises 15 residues.

The genes are TRBV25-1 and TRBJ2-5; no firm D call. Germline V gene data show CDR1 as MGHDK and CDR2 as SYGVNS. This CDR3 comprises 11 residues. V lost 8 bases and J 5 bases, leaving 9 bases between the germline ends. This CDR3 is CASPVPETQYF. Written as DNA, the CDR3 is TGTGCCAGCCCCGTTCCGGAGACCCAGTACTTC.

There are a few counts of this clone. The V call is TRBV7-2, the J call TRBJ2-7; D is unresolved. The CDR3 has 14 amino acids. The ends were cut back, 1 base at V and 6 bases at J, with 13 bases in the middle. The germline CDR1 and CDR2 sequences are SGHTA and FQGNSA. The DNA of the CDR3 is TGTGCCAGCAGCTTAGTAGAATCGACGGGCGAGCAGTACTTC. Encoded protein: CASSLVESTGEQYF.

The chain links TRBV9 to TRBJ2-5; no clear D. The CDR3 runs 16 residues. V dropped 0 bases and J dropped 5 bases, with 17 bases sitting between them. In germline, CDR1 is SGDLS, CDR2 YYNGEE. CDR3 bases: TGTGCCAGCAGCGTAGGTTCTGAGCGTATGGCGGAGACCCAGTACTTC. It yields the protein CASSVGSERMAETQYF.

This chain joins TRBV6-1 and TRBJ1-5, with TRBD1 as a possible D gene (6 bases). V was trimmed by 4 bases and J by 2 bases, leaving 12 bases between them. CDR1 is MNHNS and CDR2 is SASEGT in the germline V gene. CDR3 length: 15 amino acids. Here the CDR3 reads CASSGWDMGNQPQHF. CDR3 in DNA: TGTGCCAGCAGTGGATGGGACATGGGCAATCAGCCCCAGCATTTT.

This clone was counted only a few times. The genes are TRBV4-2 and TRBJ2-5; possible D gene TRBD2, 6 bases. The CDR3 is 15 residues long. V was trimmed by 4 bases and J by 5 bases, leaving 17 bases between them. CDR1 is LGHNA, CDR2 YNFKEQ, per germline. DNA of the CDR3: TGTGCCAGCAGCCCGCGAACGGGGGAGACCGAGACCCAGTACTTC. Encoded protein: CASSPRTGETETQYF.

The rearrangement joins TRBV13 to TRBJ2-7; TRBD2 agrees at 9 bases. CDR3 length: 14 amino acids. Per the germline V gene, CDR1 is PRHDT and CDR2 is FYEKMQ (reference sequence). The trim removed 8 bases at V and 0 bases at J, leaving 5 bases unmatched. CDR3 nucleotide sequence: TGTGCCAGCGCTAGCGGGAAGAGCTCCTACGAGCAGTACTTC. This gives the protein CASASGKSSYEQYF.

The chain recombines TRBV5-1 with TRBJ2-7; D ambiguous. The germline V gene has CDR1 SGHRS and CDR2 YFSETQ. With 3 bases removed from V and 4 bases from J, the gap between germline ends came to 11 bases. CDR3 length equals 13 residues. CDR3 DNA: TGCGCCAGCAGCTCCGATAACTATTACGAGCAGTACTTC. This encodes CASSSDNYYEQYF.

The rearrangement uses TRBV28 and TRBJ1-6, with a weak D call TRBD1 (6 bases). V lost 2 bases to trimming and J lost 7 bases, with 18 bases between them. The CDR3 extends over 17 amino acids. Germline CDR1 is MDHEN and CDR2 is SYDVKM. CDR3 in DNA: TGTGCCAGCAGTTTAGGGGGCCCCCGACAACACAATTCACCCCTCCACTTT. Its protein product is CASSLGGPRQHNSPLHF.

The chain employs TRBV18 and TRBJ2-7, with TRBD2 matching over 10 bases. The CDR3 has 15 residues. Trimming cost V 2 bases and J 3 bases; bases outside gene matches: 4. Germline V gene lookup returns CDR1 KGHSH and CDR2 LQKENI. In DNA form, the CDR3 reads TGTGCCAGCTCACCAAAACTAGCGGGGAACTACGAGCAGTACTTC. Protein sequence: CASSPKLAGNYEQYF. Supplemented by reference TRBV18 and TRBJ2-7, the full variable domain reads NAGVMQNPRHLVRRRGQEARLRCSPMKGHSHVYWYRQLPEEGLKFMVYLQKENIIDESGMPKERFSAEFPKEGPSILRIQQVVRGDSAAYFCASSPKLAGNYEQYFGPGTRLTVT.

This clone was counted between two and nine times. The gene calls are TRBV6-1 and TRBJ2-5; 8 bases are a match to TRBD1. Germline trimming cut 2 bases from V and 1 base from J; bases unmatched to any gene: 6. The CDR3 runs to 16 residues. Germline loops: CDR1 MNHNS, CDR2 SASEGT. In nucleotides, the CDR3 is TGTGCCAGCAGTGAAAGTCTAGGGACAGGCCAAGAGACCCAGTACTTC. As protein: CASSESLGTGQETQYF.

This chain joins TRBV19 and TRBJ2-3; D may be TRBD2 (6 bases). The germline V and J ends were trimmed by 11 bases and 0 bases, with 15 bases remaining between them. The CDR3 spans 14 residues. Germline CDR1 is LNHDA and CDR2 is SQIVND (reference sequence). For the CDR3, the DNA is TGTGCCTCCTGCGCAGGGACTAGCACAGATACGCAGTATTTT. Protein product: CASCAGTSTDTQYF.

This chain joins TRBV7-3 and TRBJ2-1, with 11 positions matching TRBD2. The CDR3 sequence is 17 residues long. Trimming removed 5 bases from V and 2 bases from J; junction bases left unmatched: 8. Looked up from germline, CDR1 is SGHTA and CDR2 is FQGTGA. CDR3 DNA sequence: TGTGCCAGCAGCCTCCAGTCACTAGCGGGAGCCTACAATGAGCAGTTCTTC. Protein product: CASSLQSLAGAYNEQFF. The whole variable domain, filled in from reference TRBV7-3 and TRBJ2-1, reads GAGVSQTPSNKVTEKGKYVELRCDPISGHTALYWYRQSLGQGPEFLIYFQGTGAADDSGLPNDRFFAVRPEGSVSTLKIQRTERGDSAVYLCASSLQSLAGAYNEQFFGPGTRLTVL.

This rearrangement joins TRBV27 to TRBJ2-3; 13 nucleotides align to TRBD2. This CDR3 region has 18 residues. J lost 3 bases, V lost 5 bases, and 11 bases had no gene match. Germline lookup yields CDR1 MNHEY and CDR2 SMNVEV (reference sequence). This CDR3 reads CASSLGTSGVRGTDTQYF. CDR3 sequence (DNA): TGTGCCAGCAGTCTGGGGACTAGCGGGGTTCGAGGGACAGATACGCAGTATTTT.

The rearrangement joins TRBV7-6 to TRBJ2-5; 10 positions agree with TRBD2. The germline V gene encodes CDR1 SGHVS and CDR2 FNYEAQ. This CDR3 has 15 amino acids. V shed 5 bases and J 2 bases; nucleotides not matched to a gene: 5. DNA of the CDR3: TGTGCCAGCAGCACACTAGCGGGGATACAAGAGACCCAGTACTTC. It yields the protein CASSTLAGIQETQYF.

The chain employs TRBV27 and TRBJ2-7, with TRBD1 as a possible D gene (5 bases). Germline loops: CDR1 MNHEY, CDR2 SMNVEV (reference sequence). This CDR3 spans 16 amino acids. Trimming took off 0 bases at V and 6 bases at J, with 18 bases between the two ends. The CDR3 bases are TGTGCCAGCAGTTTATCTCTATACCCAGGGAAGGCCGAGCAGTACTTC. Amino acid sequence: CASSLSLYPGKAEQYF.

The gene calls are TRBV28 and TRBJ2-7; 9 bases map to TRBD2. The CDR3 sequence is 16 residues long. Looked up from germline, CDR1 is MDHEN and CDR2 is SYDVKM. The J segment lost 6 bases and the V segment lost 7 bases, leaving 16 bases of the junction unmatched. CDR3 in amino acids: CASTLGRVAGEVEQYF. The CDR3 DNA reads as TGTGCCAGCACCTTAGGCAGGGTAGCGGGAGAGGTCGAGCAGTACTTC.

The chain has TRBV6-4 and TRBJ2-1; D unclear. V was clipped by 5 bases and J by 7 bases, with 12 bases between them. From germline, CDR1 is MRHNA and CDR2 SNTAGT. CDR3 length: 13 amino acids. The chain's CDR3 is CASSISFENEQFF. The CDR3 nucleotides read TGTGCCAGCAGTATTAGTTTCGAGAATGAGCAGTTCTTC.

The chain couples TRBV27 to TRBJ1-5; D might be TRBD1 (5 bases). CDR1 and CDR2 (germline): MNHEY, SMNVEV (reference sequence). The CDR3 is 14 amino acids. The ends were cut back, 6 bases at V and 3 bases at J, with 12 bases in the middle. The CDR3 DNA reads TGTGCCAGCAGCTTGGGGGGATTCAATCAGCCCCAGCATTTT. Its translation is CASSLGGFNQPQHF.

By share of the sample, this clone is medium-sized (0.01 to 0.1%). V usage is TRBV6-4 and J usage is TRBJ2-2; 10 bases line up with TRBD2. CDR3 length: 16 amino acids. The V and J ends lost 6 bases and 3 bases, in that order; junction bases with no gene match: 7. CDR1 is MRHNA and CDR2 is SNTAGT in the germline V gene. The DNA for the CDR3 is TGTGCCAGCAGCACCAGCGGGGGGGATCACACCGGGGAGCTGTTTTTT. This sequence encodes CASSTSGGDHTGELFF.

The J gene is TRBJ2-7, the V gene TRBV7-9; 9 nucleotides line up with TRBD2. The J segment lost 4 bases and the V segment lost 5 bases, leaving 21 bases of the junction unmatched. CDR1 and CDR2 from the germline V gene are SEHNR and FQNEAQ (reference sequence). The CDR3 contains 19 residues. The CDR3 region is CASSVNPWEAGGRRYEQYF. CDR3 DNA sequence: TGTGCCAGCAGCGTCAACCCCTGGGAGGCGGGAGGGCGCCGTTACGAGCAGTACTTC.